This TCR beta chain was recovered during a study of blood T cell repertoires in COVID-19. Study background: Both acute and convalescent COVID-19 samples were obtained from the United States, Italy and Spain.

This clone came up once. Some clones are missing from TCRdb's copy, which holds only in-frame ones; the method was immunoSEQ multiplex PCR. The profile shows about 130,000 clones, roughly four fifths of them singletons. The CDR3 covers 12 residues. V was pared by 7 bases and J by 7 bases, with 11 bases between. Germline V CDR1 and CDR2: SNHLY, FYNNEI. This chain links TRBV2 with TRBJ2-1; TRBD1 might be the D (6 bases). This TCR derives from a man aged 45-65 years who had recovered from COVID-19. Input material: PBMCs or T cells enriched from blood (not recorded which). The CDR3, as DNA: TGTGCCAGCACACAAGGGGGAAATGAGCAGTTCTTC. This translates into CASTQGGNEQFF.